The next 13 T cell receptor beta chains were all read from a single sample in a study of shared clonotypes between healthy human individuals. TCRdb keeps only in-frame clones here, not all; method: immunoSEQ multiplex PCR. The sample lists about 640,000 clones, about 78% occurring once. Sequencing used memory CD4+ T cells sorted from blood. Subset described: CD45RA-negative fraction. The source is a woman in her 30s in good health.

The chain links TRBV19 to TRBJ1-4; D uncertain. The length of the CDR3 is 16 residues. Trimming stripped 5 bases from V and 6 bases from J, with 19 bases between. Germline CDR1 and CDR2: LNHDA and SQIVND (reference sequence). The CDR3 DNA reads as TGTGCCAGTAGTCGGTGGGTGGGATCCGGAGATGAAAAACTGTTTTTT. The encoded protein is CASSRWVGSGDEKLFF.

This chain joins TRBV9 and TRBJ1-1; D is undetermined. CDR3 length: 17 amino acids. Trimming took off 3 bases at V and 2 bases at J, with 20 bases between the two ends. Looked up from germline, CDR1 is SGDLS and CDR2 is YYNGEE. CDR3 amino acids: CASSATASGPRNTEAFF. For the CDR3, the DNA is TGTGCCAGCAGCGCCACCGCGTCCGGGCCGAGAAACACTGAAGCTTTCTTT.

This clone showed up just a few times. This chain joins TRBV5-4 and TRBJ2-3; D is ambiguous. This CDR3 has 14 residues. Germline lookup yields CDR1 SGHNT and CDR2 YYREEE (reference sequence). The V and J ends lost 2 bases and 6 bases respectively, with 13 bases between them. As DNA, the CDR3 is TGTGCCAGCAGCTTACAGTTGGCCCGCGATACGCAGTATTTT. As protein: CASSLQLARDTQYF. Variable domain in full (rest from reference TRBV5-4 and TRBJ2-3): ETGVTQSPTHLIKTRGQQVTLRCSSQSGHNTVSWYQQALGQGPQFIFQYYREEENGRGNFPPRFSGLQFPNYSSELNVNALELDDSALYLCASSLQLARDTQYFGPGTRLTVL.

The chain uses TRBV11-2 and TRBJ2-3; 7 bases agree with TRBD2. CDR1 and CDR2 (germline): SGHAT, FQNNGV. The CDR3 is made up of 16 amino acids. Germline trimming cut 1 base from V and 11 bases from J; bases unmatched to any gene: 15. The CDR3 loop is CASSLVASGSLIGQYF. CDR3 in DNA: TGTGCCAGCAGCTTAGTGGCTAGCGGTAGCCTGATCGGGCAGTATTTT.

This clone came up many times. A much larger clonotype is one base distant, so this may be a read error. Other DNA sequences within the sample encode an identical CDR3. This chain uses TRBV28 with TRBJ2-7; no firm D call. Germline V gene data show CDR1 as MDHEN and CDR2 as SYDVKM. The CDR3 spans 11 residues. V lost 5 bases and J 2 bases, leaving 4 bases between the germline ends. The CDR3 coding sequence is TGTGCCAGCAGTCACACCTACGAGCAGTACTTC. It specifies CASSHTYEQYF.

The chain recombines TRBV7-3 with TRBJ2-1; maybe TRBD2 (5 bases). V lost 5 bases and J lost 10, with 18 bases in between. This CDR3 region has 14 residues. The germline CDR1 and CDR2 sequences are SGHTA and FQGTGA. The CDR3 DNA follows: TGTGCCAGCAGCCCCGCCGGCGGAACGGGGGAGCAGTTCTTC. This translates into CASSPAGGTGEQFF.

The count of this clone is one. This chain links TRBV6-1 with TRBJ2-3; no clear D. Trimming shortened V by 2 bases and J by 2 bases, and 14 bases separated the two germline ends. This CDR3 has 16 residues. The germline V gene has CDR1 MNHNS and CDR2 SASEGT. CDR3 in DNA: TGTGCCAGCAGTGAAAAGGGTTTTCGGCCCACAGATACGCAGTATTTT. Its translation is CASSEKGFRPTDTQYF.

The chain is built from TRBV27 and TRBJ2-7; 7 bases line up with TRBD2. The CDR3 is made up of 16 amino acids. Unmatched junction bases numbered 14, after V lost 5 bases and J lost 4 bases. CDR1 MNHEY and CDR2 SMNVEV come from the germline V gene (reference sequence). As DNA, the CDR3 is TGTGCCAGCAGTAGGGCGCGGGCAGGGAGGGGTTACGAGCAGTACTTC. This translates into CASSRARAGRGYEQYF.

J is TRBJ2-7 and V is TRBV4-1; tentatively, D is TRBD1 (5 bases). V lost 4 bases and J lost 0, with 19 bases in between. The CDR3 loop spans 17 amino acids. Germline V gives CDR1 MGHRA, CDR2 YSYEKL. This CDR3 reads CASSLKGRGDSSYEQYF. The CDR3 DNA reads TGCGCCAGCAGCCTAAAGGGTAGAGGTGACAGCTCCTACGAGCAGTACTTC.

The chain employs TRBV29-1 and TRBJ2-3, with 11 nucleotides matching TRBD2. The V and J ends lost 4 bases and 4 bases, in that order; junction bases with no gene match: 4. The CDR3 contains 14 residues. Germline V gene data show CDR1 as SQVTM and CDR2 as ANQGSEA. CDR3 amino acids: CSVASGRSADTQYF. The CDR3 DNA reads TGCAGCGTTGCTAGCGGGAGGTCAGCAGATACGCAGTATTTT.

This clone was observed a few times. The gene calls are TRBV29-1 and TRBJ2-4; a possible D gene is TRBD2 (7 bases). V lost 7 bases, J lost 2 bases, and 15 bases lay in between. The germline CDR1 and CDR2 sequences are SQVTM and ANQGSEA. The CDR3 runs 14 residues. The CDR3: CSAAKGGSKNIQYF. In DNA form, the CDR3 reads TGCAGCGCAGCGAAGGGGGGGTCCAAAAACATTCAGTACTTC.

The chain uses TRBV15 and TRBJ1-6, with D possibly being TRBD1 (6 bases). Germline CDR1 reads LNHNV; CDR2 reads YYDKDF (reference sequence). V lost 1 base and J 5 bases, leaving 12 bases between the germline ends. The CDR3 is made up of 16 amino acids. CDR3 loop: CATSRGGDNHNSPLHF. The CDR3 region has the DNA TGTGCCACCAGCAGAGGGGGGGACAATCATAATTCACCCCTCCACTTT. The full variable domain, rest sourced from reference TRBV15 and TRBJ1-6, is DAMVIQNPRYQVTQFGKPVTLSCSQTLNHNVMYWYQQKSSQAPKLLFHYYDKDFNNEADTPDNFQSRRPNTSFCFLDIRSPGLGDTAMYLCATSRGGDNHNSPLHFGNGTRLTVT.

In this sample, this clone turned up a few times. The gene calls are TRBV10-3 and TRBJ2-5; 9 bases fit TRBD1. The J segment lost 4 bases and the V segment lost 3 bases, leaving 6 bases of the junction unmatched. This CDR3 contains 15 residues. Germline-derived CDR1 and CDR2 are ENHRY and SYGVKD. CDR3 residues: CAISEEGTGRETQYF. The CDR3 DNA sequence: TGTGCCATCAGTGAAGAGGGGACAGGGCGAGAGACCCAGTACTTC.